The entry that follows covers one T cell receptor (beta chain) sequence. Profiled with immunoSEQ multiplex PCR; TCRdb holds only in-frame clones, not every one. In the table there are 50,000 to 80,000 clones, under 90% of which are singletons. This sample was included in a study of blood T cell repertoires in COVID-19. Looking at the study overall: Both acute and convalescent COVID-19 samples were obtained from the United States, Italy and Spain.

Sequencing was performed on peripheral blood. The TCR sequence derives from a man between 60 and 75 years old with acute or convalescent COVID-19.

The CDR3 DNA is TGTGCCTGGAGTAAAGGGACAGGGGGCTTTACAGATACGCAGTATTTT. Protein: CAWSKGTGGFTDTQYF. This chain links TRBV30 with TRBJ2-3, with 12 positions matching TRBD1. The CDR3 length is 16 residues. Trimming cost V 2 bases and J 3 bases; bases outside gene matches: 6. CDR1 is GTSNPN, CDR2 SVGIG, per germline (reference sequence). The full variable domain, its missing parts supplied by reference TRBV30 and TRBJ2-3, is SQTIHQWPATLVQPVGSPLSLECTVEGTSNPNLYWYRQAAGRGLQLLFYSVGIGQISSEVPQNLSASRPQDRQFILSSKKLLLSDSGFYLCAWSKGTGGFTDTQYFGPGTRLTVL.